These T cell receptor beta chains were read from a single sample in a study of blood T cell repertoires in COVID-19. This table comes from immunoSEQ multiplex PCR, and its TCRdb copy is limited to in-frame clones, with some not included. Of around 250,000 clones in the sample, 80% to 90% were seen once. The material sequenced was peripheral blood. These receptors were obtained from a woman in her twenties or thirties with active or convalescent COVID-19. CDR3s include the opening cysteine and the closing phenylalanine or tryptophan. The order of the fields is J gene, D gene, clone size, V gene, CDR3 protein, CDR3 DNA. A D gene is named only where the DNA matches it firmly. Not all rows give a size; the values are once, few, many and, for expanded clones, a class.

j_gene: TRBJ2-1
d_gene: TRBD1
abundance: -
v_gene: TRBV7-2
CDR3aa: CASSLSPGQGYNEQFF
CDR3nt: TGTGCCAGCAGCCTCTCCCCGGGACAGGGGTACAATGAGCAGTTCTTC

j_gene: TRBJ1-6
d_gene: TRBD1
abundance: -
v_gene: TRBV9
CDR3aa: CASSSQGAYNSPLHF
CDR3nt: TGTGCCAGCAGCTCCCAGGGGGCTTATAATTCACCCCTCCACTTT

j_gene: TRBJ2-1
d_gene: -
abundance: -
v_gene: TRBV19
CDR3aa: CASSIPSNEQFF
CDR3nt: TGTGCCAGTAGTATTCCTAGTAATGAGCAGTTCTTC

j_gene: TRBJ1-3
d_gene: TRBD1
abundance: -
v_gene: TRBV7-8
CDR3aa: CASSLGTGGLNTIYF
CDR3nt: TGTGCCAGCAGCTTAGGGACAGGGGGCTTAAACACCATATATTTT

j_gene: TRBJ1-6
d_gene: TRBD1
abundance: -
v_gene: TRBV10-3
CDR3aa: CATGTEYNSPLHF
CDR3nt: TGTGCCACCGGGACAGAGTATAATTCACCCCTCCACTTT

j_gene: TRBJ2-3
d_gene: TRBD1
abundance: -
v_gene: TRBV7-9
CDR3aa: CASSLDPGPTGVSADTQYF
CDR3nt: TGTGCCAGCAGCTTAGATCCAGGCCCGACAGGGGTATCGGCAGATACGCAGTATTTT

j_gene: TRBJ1-3
d_gene: TRBD1
abundance: few
v_gene: TRBV7-9
CDR3aa: CASSPNPTGQGGNTIYF
CDR3nt: TGTGCCAGCAGCCCCAACCCTACAGGACAGGGTGGAAACACCATATATTTT

j_gene: TRBJ1-2
d_gene: -
abundance: -
v_gene: TRBV28
CDR3aa: CAGARTPNYGYTF
CDR3nt: TGTGCCGGGGCAAGGACACCGAACTATGGCTACACCTTC

j_gene: TRBJ2-7
d_gene: -
abundance: -
v_gene: TRBV6-5
CDR3aa: CASRAGDSRSYF
CDR3nt: TGTGCCAGCAGAGCGGGGGACAGCCGGAGTTACTTC

j_gene: TRBJ2-5
d_gene: -
abundance: -
v_gene: TRBV19
CDR3aa: CASSIGRGETQYF
CDR3nt: TGTGCCAGTAGTATCGGTCGGGGGGAGACCCAGTACTTC

j_gene: TRBJ1-3
d_gene: -
abundance: -
v_gene: TRBV2
CDR3aa: CASSARQLSGNTIYF
CDR3nt: TGTGCCAGCAGTGCGCGACAACTCTCTGGAAACACCATATATTTT

j_gene: TRBJ2-1
d_gene: TRBD1
abundance: -
v_gene: TRBV6-1
CDR3aa: CASSEFGQGVDEQFF
CDR3nt: TGTGCCAGCAGTGAATTTGGACAGGGAGTAGATGAGCAGTTCTTC

j_gene: TRBJ2-2
d_gene: -
abundance: -
v_gene: TRBV7-3
CDR3aa: CASSFGPNTGELFF
CDR3nt: TGTGCCAGCAGCTTTGGGCCGAACACCGGGGAGCTGTTTTTT

j_gene: TRBJ1-3
d_gene: TRBD1
abundance: -
v_gene: TRBV11-2
CDR3aa: CASSLRDRTFSGNTIYF
CDR3nt: TGTGCCAGCAGCTTAAGGGACAGAACTTTCTCTGGAAACACCATATATTTT

j_gene: TRBJ2-1
d_gene: -
abundance: -
v_gene: TRBV7-2
CDR3aa: CASSLSSSYNEQFF
CDR3nt: TGTGCCAGCAGCTTAAGTAGTTCCTACAATGAGCAGTTCTTC

j_gene: TRBJ2-2
d_gene: TRBD2
abundance: -
v_gene: TRBV3-1/TRBV3-2
CDR3aa: CASRRLRRSGGRTGELFF
CDR3nt: TGTGCCAGCAGAAGGCTCCGGAGGAGCGGGGGGAGGACCGGGGAGCTGTTTTTT

j_gene: TRBJ2-1
d_gene: TRBD1
abundance: medium-sized
v_gene: TRBV29-1
CDR3aa: CSGDRDNEQFF
CDR3nt: TGCAGCGGTGACAGGGACAATGAGCAGTTCTTC

j_gene: TRBJ1-3
d_gene: -
abundance: -
v_gene: TRBV19
CDR3aa: CASTPPGSGNTIYF
CDR3nt: TGTGCCAGTACCCCCCCAGGCTCTGGAAACACCATATATTTT

j_gene: TRBJ2-1
d_gene: TRBD1
abundance: -
v_gene: TRBV11-3
CDR3aa: CASSLDPGGHEQFF
CDR3nt: TGTGCCAGCAGCTTAGATCCAGGGGGCCATGAGCAGTTCTTC

j_gene: TRBJ1-5
d_gene: -
abundance: -
v_gene: TRBV28
CDR3aa: CASSSNSNQPQHF
CDR3nt: TGTGCCAGCAGTTCCAATAGCAATCAGCCCCAGCATTTT

j_gene: TRBJ2-5
d_gene: TRBD1
abundance: -
v_gene: TRBV7-7
CDR3aa: CASSFDRGETQYF
CDR3nt: TGTGCTAGCAGCTTCGACAGGGGGGAGACCCAGTACTTC

j_gene: TRBJ1-2
d_gene: TRBD1
abundance: -
v_gene: TRBV7-9
CDR3aa: CASSPRQGRDYGYTF
CDR3nt: TGTGCCAGCAGCCCCCGACAGGGGAGAGACTATGGCTACACCTTC

j_gene: TRBJ2-2
d_gene: -
abundance: -
v_gene: TRBV15
CDR3aa: CATSSASGGELFF
CDR3nt: TGTGCCACCAGCAGTGCGTCGGGGGGGGAGCTGTTTTTT

j_gene: TRBJ2-7
d_gene: -
abundance: -
v_gene: TRBV10-3
CDR3aa: CAISEGAYEQYF
CDR3nt: TGTGCCATCAGTGAGGGGGCTTACGAGCAGTACTTC

j_gene: TRBJ2-1
d_gene: TRBD1
abundance: few
v_gene: TRBV7-9
CDR3aa: CASSSGQLYYNEQFF
CDR3nt: TGTGCCAGCAGCTCGGGACAGCTTTACTACAATGAGCAGTTCTTC

j_gene: TRBJ2-1
d_gene: -
abundance: -
v_gene: TRBV6-1
CDR3aa: CASSVDWAGRHNEQFF
CDR3nt: TGTGCCAGCAGTGTGGATTGGGCGGGGAGGCACAATGAGCAGTTCTTC